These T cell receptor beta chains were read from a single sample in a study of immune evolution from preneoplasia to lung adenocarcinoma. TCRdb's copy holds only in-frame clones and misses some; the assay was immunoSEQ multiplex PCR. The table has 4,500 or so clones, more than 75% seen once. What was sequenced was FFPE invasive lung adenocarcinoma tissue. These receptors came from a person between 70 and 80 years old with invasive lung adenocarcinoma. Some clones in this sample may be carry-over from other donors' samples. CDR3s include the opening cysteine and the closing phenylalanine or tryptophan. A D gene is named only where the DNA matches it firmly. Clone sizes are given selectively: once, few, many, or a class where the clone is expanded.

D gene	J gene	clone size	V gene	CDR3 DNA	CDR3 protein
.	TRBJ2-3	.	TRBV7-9	TGTGCCAGCAGCCCGGAAACAGATACGCAGTATTTT	CASSPETDTQYF
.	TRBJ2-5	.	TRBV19	TGTGCCAGTAGAGATTCCTTGCAAGAGACCCAGTACTTC	CASRDSLQETQYF
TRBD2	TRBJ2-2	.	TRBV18	TGTGCCAGCTCATCCTCTAGCGGGGGGCCGAACACCGGGGAGCTGTTTTTT	CASSSSSGGPNTGELFF
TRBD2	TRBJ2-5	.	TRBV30	TGTGCCTGGAGTGTAACGGGGGGAAGGGGAGAGACCCAGTACTTC	CAWSVTGGRGETQYF
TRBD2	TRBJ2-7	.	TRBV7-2	TGTGCCAGCAGCTTACTAGCGGGGCACAACGAGCAGTACTTC	CASSLLAGHNEQYF
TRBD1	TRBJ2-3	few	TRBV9	TGTGCCAGCAGCTTCGGTCCGGGACAGGCCTCCACAGATACGCAGTATTTT	CASSFGPGQASTDTQYF
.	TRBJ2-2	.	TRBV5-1	TGCGCCAGCAGCTTCGTGGGGGGGCGACGCACCGGGGAGCTGTTTTTT	CASSFVGGRRTGELFF
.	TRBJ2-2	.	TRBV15	TGTGCCGCTTCGGGAGACACCGGGGAGCTGTTTTTT	CAASGDTGELFF
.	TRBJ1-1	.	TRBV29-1	TGCAGTTGCCGCGGGATGAACACTGAAGCTTTCTTT	CSCRGMNTEAFF
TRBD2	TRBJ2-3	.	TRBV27	TGTGCCAGCAGTCCGAGTATAGCGGGGCCCCGGGGTGTGAATACGCAGTATTTT	CASSPSIAGPRGVNTQYF
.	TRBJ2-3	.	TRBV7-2	TGTGCCAGCAGCTTATCGGATACGCAGTATTTT	CASSLSDTQYF
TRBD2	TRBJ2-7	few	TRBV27	TGTGCCAGCAGTTTGAGGGCTGTAGCGGGAGCAGGGGGCTACGAGCAGTACTTC	CASSLRAVAGAGGYEQYF
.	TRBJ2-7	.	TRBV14	TGTGCCAGCAGCCAAGCGACGTTTGGCGAGCAGTACTTC	CASSQATFGEQYF
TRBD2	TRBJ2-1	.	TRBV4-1	TGCGCCAGCAGCCCTATTAGCGGGGGCCGGTACAATGAGCAGTTCTTC	CASSPISGGRYNEQFF
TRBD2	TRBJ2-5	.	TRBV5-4	TGTGCCAGCAGTTCCGGGACAGCAGCGGGAGGAGGCGCGGAGACCCAGTACTTC	CASSSGTAAGGGAETQYF
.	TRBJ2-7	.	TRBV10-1	TGCGCCAGCAGTACCGGGACCCAAACCTACGAGCAGTACTTC	CASSTGTQTYEQYF
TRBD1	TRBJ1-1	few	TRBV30	TGTGCCTGGGCGCCGATGACAGGGGTGAACACTGAAGCTTTCTTT	CAWAPMTGVNTEAFF
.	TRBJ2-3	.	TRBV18	TGTGCCAGCTCACCAGTCCTCTCCACCACAGATACGCAGTATTTT	CASSPVLSTTDTQYF
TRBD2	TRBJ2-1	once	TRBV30	TGTGCCTGTCCTGTAGGAAGCGGGGGTCACAATGAGCAGTTCTTC	CACPVGSGGHNEQFF
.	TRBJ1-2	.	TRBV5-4	TGTGCCAGCAGCTTAACGGTTAACTATGGCTACACCTTC	CASSLTVNYGYTF
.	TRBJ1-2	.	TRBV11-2	TGTGCCAGCAGCTCCGGGACGGAGGCCAACTATGGCTACACCTTC	CASSSGTEANYGYTF
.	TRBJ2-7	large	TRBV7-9	TGTGCCAGCAGCCGGGACAACGTCGCGCGCGAGCAGTACTTC	CASSRDNVAREQYF
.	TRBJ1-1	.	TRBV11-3	TGTGCCAGCATCAAGGACCCCACCCGGGGCACTGAAGCTTTCTTT	CASIKDPTRGTEAFF
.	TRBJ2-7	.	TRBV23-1	TGCGCCAGCAGTCAACCACCGCCAGGGGCAACCTACGAGCAGTACTTC	CASSQPPPGATYEQYF
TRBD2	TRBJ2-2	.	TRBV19	TGTGCCAGTAAGTTTGCGGGAGAAGGCACCGGGGAGCTGTTTTTT	CASKFAGEGTGELFF
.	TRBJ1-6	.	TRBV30	TGTGCCTGGAGAGTGGACAGCAATTCACCCCTCCACTTT	CAWRVDSNSPLHF
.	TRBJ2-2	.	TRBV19	TGTGCCAGTAGTATAGACAGCACCGGGGAGCTGTTTTTT	CASSIDSTGELFF
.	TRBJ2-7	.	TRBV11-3	TGTGCCAGCAGCCTCCAGACCGGGGGTTCCTACGAGCAGTACTTC	CASSLQTGGSYEQYF
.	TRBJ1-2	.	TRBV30	TGTGCCTGGAGTGTACCTGGTGGTTCTAGTTACGGCTACACCTTC	CAWSVPGGSSYGYTF
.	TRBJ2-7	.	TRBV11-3	TGTGCCAGCAGCTTAACAGGGTCGCTCGAGCAGTACTTC	CASSLTGSLEQYF
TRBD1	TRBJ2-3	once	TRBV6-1	TGTGCCAGCAGTTCCGGGACAGGGCCGGGTACGCAGTATTTT	CASSSGTGPGTQYF
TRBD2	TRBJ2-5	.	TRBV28	TGTGCCAGCAGTTTAGGGGGGAGGGAAGAGACCCAGTACTTC	CASSLGGREETQYF
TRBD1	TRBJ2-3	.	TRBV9	TGTGCCAGCAGCGTAGCCGACAGGGGCGCCACAGATACGCAGTATTTT	CASSVADRGATDTQYF
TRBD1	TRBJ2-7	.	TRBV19	TGTGCCAGTAGTACTACAGGGGGCCGCCTGGGGAACGAGCAGTACTTC	CASSTTGGRLGNEQYF
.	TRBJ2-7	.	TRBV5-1	TGCGCCAGCAGCTTGGGACCGGGATCATCCTACGAGCAGTACTTC	CASSLGPGSSYEQYF
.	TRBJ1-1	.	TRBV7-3	TGTGCCAGCAGCTGGACTGTTGGGCTGAACACTGAAGCTTTCTTT	CASSWTVGLNTEAFF
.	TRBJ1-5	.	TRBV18	TGTGCCAGCTCCCCGGGGAGGGGAGGGGATCAGCCCCAGCATTTT	CASSPGRGGDQPQHF
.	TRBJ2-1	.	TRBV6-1	TGTGCCACCGGTTGGGGGCCCTACAATGAGCAGTTCTTC	CATGWGPYNEQFF
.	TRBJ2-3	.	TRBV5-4	TGTGCCAGCAGCTTCGAGGGAGCTGCAGATACGCAGTATTTT	CASSFEGAADTQYF
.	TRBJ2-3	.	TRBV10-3	TGTGCCATATCCCCGGGAGCGGGTGTAACGCAGTATTTT	CAISPGAGVTQYF
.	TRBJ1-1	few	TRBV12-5	TGTGCTAGTGGTTTGGTGCGGGGCACTGAAGCTTTCTTT	CASGLVRGTEAFF
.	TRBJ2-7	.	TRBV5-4	TGTGCCAGCAGCGGACCCCACGTTTACGAGCAGTACTTC	CASSGPHVYEQYF
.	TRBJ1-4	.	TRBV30	TGTGCCTGGAGTGTCACAGGGCGGCAAAAACTGTTTTTT	CAWSVTGRQKLFF
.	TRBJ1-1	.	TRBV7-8	TGTGCCAGCAGCTTAGAGCCAAACACTGAAGCTTTCTTT	CASSLEPNTEAFF
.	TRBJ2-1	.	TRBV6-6	TGTGCCACTGGGGGGTTCAATGAGCAGTTCTTC	CATGGFNEQFF
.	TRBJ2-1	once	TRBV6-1	TGTGCCAGCAGTGATGGAAGTGTCCCCAGACCGTACAATGAGCAGTTCTTC	CASSDGSVPRPYNEQFF
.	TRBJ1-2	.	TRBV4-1	TGCGCCAGCAGCCAAGATCCGGCCTTTAACTATGGCTACACCTTC	CASSQDPAFNYGYTF